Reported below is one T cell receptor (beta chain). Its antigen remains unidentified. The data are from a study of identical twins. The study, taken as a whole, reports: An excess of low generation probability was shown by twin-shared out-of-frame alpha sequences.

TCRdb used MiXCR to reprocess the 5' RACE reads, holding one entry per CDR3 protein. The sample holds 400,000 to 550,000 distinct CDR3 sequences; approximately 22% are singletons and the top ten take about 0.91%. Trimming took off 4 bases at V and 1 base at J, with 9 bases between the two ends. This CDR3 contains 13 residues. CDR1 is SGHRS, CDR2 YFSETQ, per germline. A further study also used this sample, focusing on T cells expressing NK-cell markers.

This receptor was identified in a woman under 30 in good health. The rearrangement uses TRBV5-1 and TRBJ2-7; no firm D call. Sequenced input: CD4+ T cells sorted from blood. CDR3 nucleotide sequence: TGCGCCAGCAGCCCCGGCCATTCCTACGAGCAGTACTTC. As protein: CASSPGHSYEQYF. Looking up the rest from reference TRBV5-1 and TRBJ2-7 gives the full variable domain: KAGVTQTPRYLIKTRGQQVTLSCSPISGHRSVSWYQQTPGQGLQFLFEYFSETQRNKGNFPGRFSGRQFSNSRSEMNVSTLELGDSALYLCASSPGHSYEQYFGPGTRLTVT.